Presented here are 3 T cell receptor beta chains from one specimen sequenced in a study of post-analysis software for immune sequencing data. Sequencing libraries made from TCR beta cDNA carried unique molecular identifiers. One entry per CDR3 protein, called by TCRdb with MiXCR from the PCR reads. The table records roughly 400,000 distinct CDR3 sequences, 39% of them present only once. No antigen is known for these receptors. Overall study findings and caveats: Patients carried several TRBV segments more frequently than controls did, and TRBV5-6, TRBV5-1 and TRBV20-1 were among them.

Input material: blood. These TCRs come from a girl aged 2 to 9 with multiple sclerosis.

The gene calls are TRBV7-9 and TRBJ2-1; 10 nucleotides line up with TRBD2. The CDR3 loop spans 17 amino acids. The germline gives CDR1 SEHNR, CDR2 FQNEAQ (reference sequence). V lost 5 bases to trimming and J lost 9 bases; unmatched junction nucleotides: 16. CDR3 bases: TGTGCCAGCAGCCTTGCGACTAGCGGGTTTTTCTTGGGTGAGCAGTTCTTC. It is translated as CASSLATSGFFLGEQFF.

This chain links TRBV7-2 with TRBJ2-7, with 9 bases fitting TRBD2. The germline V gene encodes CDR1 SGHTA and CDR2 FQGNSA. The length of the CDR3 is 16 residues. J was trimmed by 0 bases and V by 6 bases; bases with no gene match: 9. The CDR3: CASRPRLAEVSYEQYF. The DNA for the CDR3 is TGTGCCAGCAGACCCAGACTAGCGGAGGTCTCCTACGAGCAGTACTTC.

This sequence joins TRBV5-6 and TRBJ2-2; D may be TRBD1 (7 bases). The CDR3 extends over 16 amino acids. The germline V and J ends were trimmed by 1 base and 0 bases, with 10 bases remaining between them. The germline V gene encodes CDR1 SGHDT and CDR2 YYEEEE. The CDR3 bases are TGTGCCAGCAGCTTGTCAGGGGGGACGAACACCGGGGAGCTGTTTTTT. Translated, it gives CASSLSGGTNTGELFF.